This T cell receptor (beta chain) originates from a study of blood T cell repertoires in COVID-19. The table came from immunoSEQ multiplex PCR; TCRdb's copy has only in-frame clones and leaves some out. The table includes some 200,000 clones, roughly 87% detected once. CDR3 length: 11 amino acids. Trimming stripped 3 bases from V and 10 bases from J, with 7 bases between. Germline CDR1 is MDHEN and CDR2 is SYDVKM. Participant reports of clinical history set cohort assignment. This clone came up once. The sequenced material came from PBMCs or T cells enriched from blood (not recorded which). The gene calls are TRBV28 and TRBJ2-1; a weak D match, TRBD2 (5 bases). The TCR originated in a man in his late teens or twenties with acute COVID-19. The CDR3 here is CASSFRGEQFF. In DNA, the CDR3 is TGTGCCAGCAGTTTTCGAGGGGAGCAGTTCTTC.